Here is one T cell receptor beta chain with its context. The data stem from a study of blood T cell repertoires in COVID-19. About the research overall: Whether acute or convalescent, the COVID-19 samples came from the United States, Italy and Spain. Nucleic acid was either cDNA or gDNA, and it came from T cells, B-cell-depleted T cells, or PBMCs.

In the original processing: Estimates of nucleated cell counts were drawn from the amplification of reference gene primers. TCRdb's copy holds only in-frame clones and misses some; the assay was immunoSEQ multiplex PCR. D and trimming come from the DNA, and the V and J calls and clone size come from that table. The sample yields under 150,000 clones, about 85% seen once. Looked up from germline, CDR1 is MNHNY and CDR2 is SVGAGI (reference sequence). V lost 5 bases and J 9 bases, leaving 20 bases between the germline ends. This CDR3 is built from 15 residues. The TCR originated in a human donor in a cohort sampled during active COVID-19. The genes are TRBV6-6 and TRBJ2-1; D is uncertain. Sequencing was done on a sample of peripheral blood. CDR3 in amino acids: CASSPQSTSNPEQFF. As DNA, the CDR3 is TGTGCCAGCAGTCCCCAAAGCACGTCTAATCCTGAGCAGTTCTTC.